A selection of T cell receptor beta chains follows, all from one sample in a study of response to subunit inactivated influenza vaccine. TCRdb re-analysed the RT-PCR reads in MiXCR, keeping a single row per CDR3 protein. The profile shows 450,000 to 500,000 distinct CDR3 sequences, 11% of them singletons. The sample here was PBMCs from blood, taken roughly 47 days after vaccination. These receptors all come from a man aged 45 to 65 who received an inactivated influenza vaccine. CDR3s include the opening cysteine and the closing phenylalanine or tryptophan. D genes are given only for firm matches. Clone size is shown for a subset of rows, as once, few, many or a class of expanded clone.

j_gene,abundance,d_gene,v_gene,CDR3nt,CDR3aa
TRBJ2-1,many,TRBD2,TRBV6-5,TGTGCCAGCAGTTCCCTAGCGGGAGGGCAGGGCAATGAGCAGTTCTTC,CASSSLAGGQGNEQFF
TRBJ2-5,.,TRBD1,TRBV29-1,TGCAGCGTTTACGCAGGGGGCTTTGGAGAGACCCAGTACTTC,CSVYAGGFGETQYF
TRBJ2-1,many,TRBD2,TRBV7-9,TGTGCCAGCAACCTAGCGGCCACAACTCCCACCTACAATGAGCAGTTCTTC,CASNLAATTPTYNEQFF
TRBJ1-5,.,.,TRBV15,TGTGCCACCAGCAGAGTACCCCCTCAGCCCCAGCATTTT,CATSRVPPQPQHF
TRBJ2-1,.,.,TRBV28,TGTGCCAGCAGTGGGGGGACACTAGGGCATGAGCAGTTCTTC,CASSGGTLGHEQFF
TRBJ2-1,few,TRBD1,TRBV29-1,TGCAGCGTTGAGAGGGGACAGGGGAATGAGCAGTTCTTC,CSVERGQGNEQFF
TRBJ2-1,.,.,TRBV29-1,TGCAGCACTCGAGAACGGGGGTCCTACAATGAGCAGTTCTTC,CSTRERGSYNEQFF
TRBJ1-1,.,TRBD1,TRBV9,TGTGCCAGCAGCCTTCCGGGTGGGACAGGGAGGGATAACACTGAAGCTTTCTTT,CASSLPGGTGRDNTEAFF
TRBJ2-1,.,.,TRBV7-8,TGTGCCAGCAGCAAGGGCAGAGTGAGCTCCTACAATGAGCAGTTCTTC,CASSKGRVSSYNEQFF
TRBJ1-5,many,.,TRBV6-1,TGTGCCAGCAGTGAAGATGATTATAGCAATCAGCCCCAGCATTTT,CASSEDDYSNQPQHF
TRBJ2-1,many,.,TRBV29-1,TGCAGCGTCGCAAAAGGGAAAAATGAGCAGTTCTTC,CSVAKGKNEQFF
TRBJ2-1,.,TRBD2,TRBV6-5,TGTGCCAGCAGTTACAAAACTAGCGGGAGAGGCGATGAGCAGTTCTTC,CASSYKTSGRGDEQFF
TRBJ2-3,few,TRBD2,TRBV29-1,TGCAGCGTCCGACTAGCGGGGGGCACAGATACGCAGTATTTT,CSVRLAGGTDTQYF
TRBJ2-7,.,.,TRBV6-6,TGTGACAGCAGTTCACAGGGTAGGGAGCAGTACTTC,CDSSSQGREQYF
TRBJ2-3,.,.,TRBV5-1,TGCGCCAGCAGCGCCCGGGGGCTAGCGGTGACAGATACGCAGTATTTT,CASSARGLAVTDTQYF
TRBJ1-5,.,.,TRBV25-1,TGTGCCAGCAAGGCTGGGAATCAGCCCCAGCATTTT,CASKAGNQPQHF
TRBJ2-6,.,.,TRBV4-1,TGCGCCAGCAGCCAAAGAGATCCCCGTATCTACTCTGGGGCCAACGTCCTGACTTTC,CASSQRDPRIYSGANVLTF
TRBJ1-5,few,TRBD1,TRBV20-1,TGCAGTGCTGCCCCCTGGGACAGGGTCGGCAATCAGCCCCAGCATTTT,CSAAPWDRVGNQPQHF
TRBJ1-3,.,.,TRBV5-1,TGCGCCAGCAGCCACGGCAGGGGAACTGGAAACACCATATATTTT,CASSHGRGTGNTIYF
TRBJ2-3,.,TRBD1,TRBV7-9,TGTGCCAGCAGCTTGACAGGGGTTACGCAGTATTTT,CASSLTGVTQYF
TRBJ1-2,few,.,TRBV4-1,TGCGCCAGCAGCCAAGATAGTGAAGGATCCTATGGCTACACCTTC,CASSQDSEGSYGYTF
TRBJ2-1,few,.,TRBV24-1,TGTGCCACCAGTGTAGGGGGATGGGAGCAGTTCTTC,CATSVGGWEQFF
TRBJ1-5,.,TRBD1,TRBV20-1,TGCAGTGCAGTAACCCCACAGGGGGCTAGCAATCAGCCCCAGCATTTT,CSAVTPQGASNQPQHF
TRBJ2-1,few,TRBD2,TRBV9,TGTGCCAGCAGCCCGCCTAGCGGGAGCCACAATGAGCAGTTCTTC,CASSPPSGSHNEQFF
TRBJ2-2,few,.,TRBV7-9,TGTGCCAGCAGCTTACAGGGAAGGATCGGGGAGCTGTTTTTT,CASSLQGRIGELFF
TRBJ2-3,many,.,TRBV6-5,TGTGCCAGCAGTTACTCTCGCGGTAGAGATACGCAGTATTTT,CASSYSRGRDTQYF
TRBJ2-7,.,TRBD2,TRBV5-1,TGCGCCAGCAGCTTACCACTAGCGGGAGTAAGTTACGAGCAGTACTTC,CASSLPLAGVSYEQYF
TRBJ2-2,.,.,TRBV6-5,TGTGCCAGCAGTTACTCGGGGCCGGCCACCGGGGAGCTGTTTTTT,CASSYSGPATGELFF
TRBJ2-5,many,.,TRBV7-2,TGTGCCAGCAGCTTTCTCTTAGGGGGTACGTCCCAAGAGACCCAGTACTTC,CASSFLLGGTSQETQYF
TRBJ1-2,few,TRBD1,TRBV25-1,TGTGCCAGCAGTGAAGGGACAGGGCCCTATGGTGGCTACACCTTC,CASSEGTGPYGGYTF
TRBJ2-3,many,TRBD1,TRBV5-1,TGCGCCAGCAGCCCGGGACAGGGCTGGAGCACAGATACGCAGTATTTT,CASSPGQGWSTDTQYF
TRBJ2-1,.,.,TRBV6-5,TGTGCCAGCAGTAACGGGGCCTACTCCTACAATGAGCAGTTCTTC,CASSNGAYSYNEQFF
TRBJ2-5,many,.,TRBV7-2,TGTGCCAGCAGCGTATTAAGACAAGCGGCCCAGTACTTC,CASSVLRQAAQYF
TRBJ1-5,few,.,TRBV20-1,TGCAGTGCCCCAACATGGGGTAGCAATCAGCCCCAGCATTTT,CSAPTWGSNQPQHF
TRBJ2-1,few,.,TRBV7-2,TGTGCCAGCAGCAGTACGGGGGGCAACTACAATGAGCAGTTCTTC,CASSSTGGNYNEQFF
TRBJ2-7,few,.,TRBV2,TGTGCCAGCAGTGAATTGGGGGCAGGTCTTTACGAGCAGTACTTC,CASSELGAGLYEQYF
TRBJ2-5,few,.,TRBV4-1,TGCGCCAGCAGCCAGGCCATCGGCAGCGAGACCCAGTACTTC,CASSQAIGSETQYF
TRBJ2-3,.,.,TRBV7-9,TGTGCCAGCGGAACTACAGGGGAGGGGGCTACAGATACGCAGTATTTT,CASGTTGEGATDTQYF
TRBJ2-1,.,TRBD2,TRBV6-1,TGTGCCAGCAGCAAAGGGGCTAGCGGGGGGGAGCAGTTCTTC,CASSKGASGGEQFF
TRBJ1-6,.,.,TRBV20-1,TGCAGTGCTAGACAGGCAAATTCACCCCTCCACTTT,CSARQANSPLHF
TRBJ1-6,.,TRBD1,TRBV6-2/TRBV6-3,TGTGCCAGCAGGGGACAGAGCACCTCTTCACCCCTCCACTTT,CASRGQSTSSPLHF
TRBJ1-2,many,.,TRBV6-5,TGTGCCAGCAGTTACCACGGGGCGTCTCTGGGCTACACCTTC,CASSYHGASLGYTF
TRBJ2-2,.,.,TRBV7-8,TGTGCCAGCAGTCGGGGCCACGCGAACACCGGGGAGCTGTTTTTT,CASSRGHANTGELFF
TRBJ2-1,many,.,TRBV5-8,TGTGCCAGCAGCTTGGGGGTAGACAATGAGCAGTTCTTC,CASSLGVDNEQFF
TRBJ1-4,.,.,TRBV7-8,TGTGCCAGCAGCTTAGAAGTGGGGAAGATTCGGGAAAAACTGTTTTTT,CASSLEVGKIREKLFF
TRBJ1-2,many,TRBD1,TRBV2,TGTGCCAGCGGCAACAGGGGGTGGCCTCACACCTTC,CASGNRGWPHTF
TRBJ1-4,many,.,TRBV4-2,TGTGCCAGCAGCCTTGAGGACGGTAATGAAAAACTGTTTTTT,CASSLEDGNEKLFF
TRBJ1-2,many,.,TRBV12-3/TRBV12-4,TGTGCCAGCAGTGCGAAAGGTGGCTACACCTTC,CASSAKGGYTF
TRBJ2-7,.,TRBD1,TRBV5-1,TGCGCCAGCAGCTCGTGGGTAGTAGGGACAGGGACCGAGCAGTACTTC,CASSSWVVGTGTEQYF
TRBJ1-1,many,.,TRBV12-3/TRBV12-4,TGTGCCAGCAGTTTGGCCGGGGCCGGGAGCACTGAAGCTTTCTTT,CASSLAGAGSTEAFF
TRBJ2-1,.,.,TRBV10-3,TGTGCCATCAGTCCTAGACACAACTACAATGAGCAGTTCTTC,CAISPRHNYNEQFF
TRBJ1-4,many,TRBD1,TRBV12-3/TRBV12-4,TGTGCCAGCAGTCCTACGGACAGGAATGAAAAACTGTTTTTT,CASSPTDRNEKLFF
TRBJ1-2,many,.,TRBV3-1,TGTGCCAGCAGCCGGGGCTCGATGGGATACACCTTC,CASSRGSMGYTF
TRBJ2-3,many,.,TRBV29-1,TGCAGCGTGAGGAGGGAACCGCAGTATTTT,CSVRREPQYF
TRBJ2-3,few,.,TRBV15,TGTGCCACCAGCCCCGATCGCCAGAAACCAGATACGCAGTATTTT,CATSPDRQKPDTQYF
TRBJ2-1,few,.,TRBV20-1,TGCAGTGCTAGAGATTCGGCGGGAATCTCCTACAATGAGCAGTTCTTC,CSARDSAGISYNEQFF
TRBJ1-1,.,.,TRBV5-8,TGTGCCAGCAGCTTCGTCTTCAGGGTGGGGAACACTGAAGCTTTCTTT,CASSFVFRVGNTEAFF